These T cell receptor beta chains were read from a single sample in a study of cytomegalovirus exposure and HLA in healthy donors. Using immunoSEQ multiplex PCR, the repertoire was profiled, and TCRdb retains in-frame clones only, with some absent. Of roughly 150,000 clones listed, approximately 86% are singletons. The sample taken for sequencing was PBMCs. The source is a woman between 18 and 29 years old in good health and CMV-seronegative. Both conserved end residues are part of each CDR3. The order of the fields is J gene, clone size, D gene, V gene, CDR3 DNA, CDR3 protein. A D gene is named only where the DNA matches it firmly. The listing skips clone size in some rows; elsewhere it reads once, few, many or a size class.

TRBJ2-7	-	-	TRBV18	TGTGCCAGCTCACCGACAGTGGCCGAGCAGTACTTC	CASSPTVAEQYF
TRBJ1-2	-	-	TRBV30	TGTGCCTGGAGTGTCGGCGGGAAATTTGGCTACACCTTC	CAWSVGGKFGYTF
TRBJ2-5	-	TRBD1	TRBV5-1	TGCGCCAGCAGTCGACAGGGTCAAGAGACCCAGTACTTC	CASSRQGQETQYF
TRBJ1-2	-	-	TRBV19	TGTGCCAGTGGGGACATCTCCCCTCTCTATGGCTACACCTTC	CASGDISPLYGYTF
TRBJ2-1	-	-	TRBV4-1	TGCGCCAGCAGCGCGGACTTACTTAATGAGCAGTTCTTC	CASSADLLNEQFF
TRBJ2-3	-	-	TRBV19	TGTGCCAGTAGTAGGGCGAGCACAGATACGCAGTATTTT	CASSRASTDTQYF
TRBJ2-1	few	-	TRBV12-5	TGTGCTAGTGGTTTGGTACCCGGCAGGGGTTATGAGCAGTTCTTC	CASGLVPGRGYEQFF
TRBJ1-1	-	-	TRBV6-1	TGTGCCAGCAGTGCTGTAACGGCGGGGACTGAAGCTTTCTTT	CASSAVTAGTEAFF
TRBJ2-7	-	TRBD2	TRBV4-2	TGTGCCAGCAGCTCCGGGGGGGAACCCTACGAGCAGTACTTC	CASSSGGEPYEQYF
TRBJ1-2	-	TRBD1	TRBV27	TGTGCCAGCAGTTTCGGACAGGGAATAAGTGGCTACACCTTC	CASSFGQGISGYTF
TRBJ2-3	-	-	TRBV15	TGTGCCACCAGCAGTGGCTTCTCACTAGTTCCCACAGATACGCAGTATTTT	CATSSGFSLVPTDTQYF
TRBJ1-1	-	-	TRBV11-3	TGTGCCAGCAGCTTATTTTTCGGGGGAGCGGGGAACACTGAAGCTTTCTTT	CASSLFFGGAGNTEAFF
TRBJ2-2	-	-	TRBV13	TGTGCCAGCAGCTTACGGGTATCCTCTAACACCGGGGAGCTGTTTTTT	CASSLRVSSNTGELFF
TRBJ1-4	once	-	TRBV27	TGTGCCAGCAAAGGAGGGGAAAAACTGTTTTTT	CASKGGEKLFF
TRBJ2-5	-	-	TRBV1	TGCACCAGCAGCCAAGACGGGGAAACGAGAGGACAGGGACGCGAGACCCAGTACTTC	CTSSQDGETRGQGRETQYF